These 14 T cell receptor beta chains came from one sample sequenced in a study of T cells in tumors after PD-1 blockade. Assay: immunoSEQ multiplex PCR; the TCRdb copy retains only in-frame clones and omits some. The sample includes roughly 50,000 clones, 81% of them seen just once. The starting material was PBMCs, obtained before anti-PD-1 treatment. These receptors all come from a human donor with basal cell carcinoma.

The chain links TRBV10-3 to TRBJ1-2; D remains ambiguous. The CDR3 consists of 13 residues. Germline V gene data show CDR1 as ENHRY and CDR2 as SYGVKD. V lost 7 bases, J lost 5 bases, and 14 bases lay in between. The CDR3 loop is CAITPLAEYGYTF. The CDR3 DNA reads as TGTGCCATCACCCCCTTGGCGGAATATGGCTACACCTTC.

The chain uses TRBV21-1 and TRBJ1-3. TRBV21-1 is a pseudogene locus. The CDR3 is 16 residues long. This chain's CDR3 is CASSSAGRRPGNTIYF. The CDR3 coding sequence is TGTGCCAGCAGCAGCGCGGGGAGAAGACCTGGAAACACCATATATTTT.

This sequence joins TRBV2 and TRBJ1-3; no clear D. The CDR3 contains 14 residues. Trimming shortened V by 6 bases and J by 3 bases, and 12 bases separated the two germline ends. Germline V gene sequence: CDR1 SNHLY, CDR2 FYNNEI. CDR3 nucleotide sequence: TGTGCCAGCAGGGGTGGACGGCTTGGAAACACCATATATTTT. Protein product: CASRGGRLGNTIYF.

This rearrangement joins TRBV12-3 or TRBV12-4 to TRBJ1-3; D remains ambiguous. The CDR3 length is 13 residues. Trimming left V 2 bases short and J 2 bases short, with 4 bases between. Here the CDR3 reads CASSLQAGNTIYF. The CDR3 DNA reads TGTGCCAGCAGTTTACAGGCTGGAAACACCATATATTTT.

CDR3 region: CAWTPEGGLGGGGFYGYTF. CDR3 sequence (DNA): TGTGCCTGGACCCCCGAAGGAGGTCTGGGTGGTGGGGGGTTCTATGGCTACACCTTC. J is TRBJ1-2 and V is TRBV30; D is possibly TRBD1 (5 bases). Germline loops: CDR1 GTSNPN, CDR2 SVGIG (reference sequence). V gave up 4 bases and J gave up 4 bases, with 31 bases separating them. This CDR3 comprises 19 residues.

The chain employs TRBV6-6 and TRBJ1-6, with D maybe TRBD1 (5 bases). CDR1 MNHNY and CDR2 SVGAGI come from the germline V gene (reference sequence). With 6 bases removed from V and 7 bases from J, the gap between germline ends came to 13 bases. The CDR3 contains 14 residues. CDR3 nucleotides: TGTGCCAGCAGCAATTACGGGGGAAATTCACCCCTCCACTTT. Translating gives CASSNYGGNSPLHF.

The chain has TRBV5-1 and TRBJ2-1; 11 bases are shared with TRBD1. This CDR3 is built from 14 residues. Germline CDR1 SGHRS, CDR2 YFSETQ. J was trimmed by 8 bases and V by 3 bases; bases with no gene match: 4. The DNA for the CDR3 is TGCGCCAGCAGCTCCCCGGGACAGGGGGATGAGCAGTTCTTC. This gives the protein CASSSPGQGDEQFF.

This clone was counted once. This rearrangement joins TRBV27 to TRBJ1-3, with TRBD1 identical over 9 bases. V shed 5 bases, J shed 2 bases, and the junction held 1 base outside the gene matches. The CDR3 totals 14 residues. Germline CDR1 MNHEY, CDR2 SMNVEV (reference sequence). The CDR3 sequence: CASSRQGAGNTIYF. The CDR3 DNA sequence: TGTGCCAGCAGTCGACAGGGGGCTGGAAACACCATATATTTT.

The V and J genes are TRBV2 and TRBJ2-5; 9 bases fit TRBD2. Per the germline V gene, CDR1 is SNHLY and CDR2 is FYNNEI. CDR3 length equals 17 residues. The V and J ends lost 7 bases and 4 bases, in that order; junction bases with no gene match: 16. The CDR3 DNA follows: TGTGCCAGCAAGGGAGGGCTAGCGGGGATCTCGGGAGAGACCCAGTACTTC. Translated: CASKGGLAGISGETQYF. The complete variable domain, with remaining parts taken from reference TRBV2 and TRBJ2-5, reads EPEVTQTPSHQVTQMGQEVILRCVPISNHLYFYWYRQILGQKVEFLVSFYNNEISEKSEIFDDQFSVERPDGSNFTLKIRSTKLEDSAMYFCASKGGLAGISGETQYFGPGTRLLVL.

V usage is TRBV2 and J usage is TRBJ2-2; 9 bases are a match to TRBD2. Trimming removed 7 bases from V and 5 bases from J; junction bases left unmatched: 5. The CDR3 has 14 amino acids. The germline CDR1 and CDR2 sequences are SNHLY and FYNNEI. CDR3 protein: CASISSGGTGELFF. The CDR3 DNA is TGTGCCAGCATTAGTAGCGGGGGAACCGGGGAGCTGTTTTTT.

CDR3 DNA sequence: TGTGCCAGCACCTCGGACAGGGACGGCACCGGGGAGCTGTTTTTT. Translating gives CASTSDRDGTGELFF. The chain has TRBV6-4 and TRBJ2-2, with 8 bases identical to TRBD1. The CDR3 spans 15 residues. Germline CDR1 MRHNA, CDR2 SNTAGT. V shed 7 bases and J 4 bases; nucleotides not matched to a gene: 8.

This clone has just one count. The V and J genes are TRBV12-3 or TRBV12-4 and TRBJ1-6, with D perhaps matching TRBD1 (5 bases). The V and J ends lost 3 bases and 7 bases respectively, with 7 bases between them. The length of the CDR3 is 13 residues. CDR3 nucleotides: TGTGCCAGCAGTTTGACAGCCAATTCACCCCTCCACTTT. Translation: CASSLTANSPLHF.

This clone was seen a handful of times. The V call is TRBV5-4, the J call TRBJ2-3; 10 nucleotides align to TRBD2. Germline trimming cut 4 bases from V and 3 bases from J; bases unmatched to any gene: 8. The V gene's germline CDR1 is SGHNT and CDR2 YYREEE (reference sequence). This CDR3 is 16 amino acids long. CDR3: CASSTSGITWTDTQYF. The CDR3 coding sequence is TGTGCCAGCAGCACTAGCGGGATTACGTGGACAGATACGCAGTATTTT.

The CDR3 sequence is CASSSGANVLTF. The CDR3 DNA reads TGCGCCAGCAGCTCTGGGGCCAACGTCCTGACTTTC. The chain carries TRBV10-1 and TRBJ2-6; no firm D call. V was pared by 6 bases and J by 0 bases, with 0 bases between. Germline-derived CDR1 and CDR2 are WNHNN and SYGVQD (reference sequence). There are 12 residues in the CDR3.